The 17 T cell receptor beta chains below all came from one sample that was sequenced in a study of cytomegalovirus exposure and HLA in healthy donors. Here immunoSEQ multiplex PCR was the method, and the copy in TCRdb shows in-frame clones only, minus some. In the table there are around 250,000 clones, around 91% of which are singletons. The specimen sequenced was PBMCs. The receptors derive from a woman aged 30 to 39 in good health and CMV-seronegative.

V is TRBV15 and J is TRBJ1-2; perhaps TRBD1 as D (5 bases). Germline CDR1 is LNHNV and CDR2 is YYDKDF (reference sequence). V was trimmed by 1 base and J by 3 bases, leaving 12 bases between them. This CDR3 is 15 amino acids long. In nucleotides, the CDR3 is TGTGCCACCAGCAGAGTTCCAGGGCCTGACTATGGCTACACCTTC. It codes for CATSRVPGPDYGYTF.

J is TRBJ2-2 and V is TRBV28; tentatively, D is TRBD1 (6 bases). V dropped 6 bases and J dropped 6 bases, with 20 bases sitting between them. The CDR3 spans 16 residues. CDR1 is MDHEN, CDR2 SYDVKM, per germline. CDR3 region: CASSLLTGVVAGELFF. In DNA, the CDR3 is TGTGCCAGCAGCCTCTTGACAGGAGTCGTGGCCGGGGAGCTGTTTTTT.

The chain is built from TRBV19 and TRBJ2-1, with D possibly called TRBD1 or TRBD2 (5 bases each). The length of the CDR3 is 15 residues. CDR1 LNHDA and CDR2 SQIVND come from the germline V gene (reference sequence). Deletions cut 3 bases from V and 9 bases from J, with 18 bases between. CDR3 bases: TGTGCCAGTAGTATCGGCGGGTCAGGGTTGGGTGAGCAGTTCTTC. It encodes CASSIGGSGLGEQFF. Variable domain in full (rest from reference TRBV19 and TRBJ2-1): DGGITQSPKYLFRKEGQNVTLSCEQNLNHDAMYWYRQDPGQGLRLIYYSQIVNDFQKGDIAEGYSVSREKKESFPLTVTSAQKNPTAFYLCASSIGGSGLGEQFFGPGTRLTVL.

The genes are TRBV28 and TRBJ1-5, with D possibly matching TRBD1 (6 bases). Trimming left V 5 bases short and J 7 bases short, with 21 bases between. The CDR3 is made up of 16 amino acids. Germline CDR1 MDHEN, CDR2 SYDVKM. The DNA of the CDR3 is TGTGCCAGCAGTCCGCCAACGGGACAAATTAACCAGCCCCAGCATTTT. This translates into CASSPPTGQINQPQHF.

This clone was observed a few times. V and J are TRBV9 and TRBJ1-2; D is unclear. The CDR3 is 11 amino acids. V lost 3 bases, J lost 3 bases, and 3 bases lay in between. CDR1 is SGDLS and CDR2 is YYNGEE in the germline V gene. The CDR3 spells CASSAYYGYTF. The CDR3 bases are TGTGCCAGCAGCGCGTACTATGGCTACACCTTC. The full variable domain, with the rest looked up from reference TRBV9 and TRBJ1-2, is DSGVTQTPKHLITATGQRVTLRCSPRSGDLSVYWYQQSLDQGLQFLIQYYNGEERAKGNILERFSAQQFPDLHSELNLSSLELGDSALYFCASSAYYGYTFGSGTRLTVV.

J is TRBJ1-1 and V is TRBV4-2; D remains ambiguous. This CDR3 is 18 amino acids long. Germline V gene lookup returns CDR1 LGHNA and CDR2 YNFKEQ. V lost 1 base and J lost 0, with 18 bases in between. This CDR3 reads CASSQVQVRFNMNTEAFF. CDR3 in DNA: TGTGCCAGCAGCCAAGTCCAGGTCCGATTTAATATGAACACTGAAGCTTTCTTT.

CDR3 residues: CASSLPQQGADNEQFF. The CDR3 DNA follows: TGTGCCAGCAGCCTTCCACAACAGGGGGCCGACAATGAGCAGTTCTTC. The chain has TRBV7-6 and TRBJ2-1; 9 bases agree with TRBD1. Losses at the gene ends were 5 bases for V and 5 bases for J; bases not matched to a gene: 10. Germline assignment: CDR1 SGHVS and CDR2 FNYEAQ. The CDR3 loop spans 16 amino acids. The variable domain in full, with the rest retrieved from reference TRBV7-6 and TRBJ2-1, is GAGVSQSPRYKVTKRGQDVALRCDPISGHVSLYWYRQALGQGPEFLTYFNYEAQQDKSGLPNDRFSAERPEGSISTLTIQRTEQRDSAMYRCASSLPQQGADNEQFFGPGTRLTVL.

This chain connects TRBV7-2 to TRBJ2-7, with D possibly matching TRBD2 (7 bases). The CDR3 is made up of 14 amino acids. The germline V and J ends were trimmed by 5 bases and 5 bases, with 16 bases remaining between them. The germline gives CDR1 SGHTA, CDR2 FQGNSA. The CDR3 reads CASSPGGGVDEQYF. Here the CDR3 DNA reads TGTGCCAGCAGCCCCGGCGGGGGCGTGGACGAGCAGTACTTC.

This clone was picked up a small number of times. The chain combines TRBV28 with TRBJ1-2; D call uncertain. V was clipped by 5 bases and J by 7 bases, with 8 bases between them. The CDR3 covers 11 residues. The germline CDR1 and CDR2 sequences are MDHEN and SYDVKM. This CDR3 reads CASSQPSGYTF. DNA of the CDR3: TGTGCCAGCAGTCAACCCTCTGGCTACACCTTC.

To note about this clone: Other DNA sequences within the sample encode an identical CDR3. This chain links TRBV11-2 with TRBJ1-2, with 7 positions matching TRBD1. The J segment lost 5 bases and the V segment lost 5 bases, leaving 5 bases of the junction unmatched. The CDR3 runs to 13 residues. Germline V CDR1 and CDR2: SGHAT, FQNNGV. The CDR3, as DNA: TGTGCCAGCAGCCTCGGGACAGCTTATGGCTACACCTTC. This sequence encodes CASSLGTAYGYTF.

This clone occurred once. The rearrangement uses TRBV29-1 and TRBJ2-5, with 11 bases lining up with TRBD1. This CDR3 contains 13 residues. The germline V gene encodes CDR1 SQVTM and CDR2 ANQGSEA. Trimming took 6 bases from V and 5 from J; bases not matched to a gene: 5. The DNA for the CDR3 is TGCAGCGTGGGACAGGGGGGTATGGAGACCCAGTACTTC. This sequence encodes CSVGQGGMETQYF.

J is TRBJ2-5 and V is TRBV7-3, with TRBD1 identical over 8 bases. V shed 4 bases and J 5 bases; nucleotides not matched to a gene: 6. The CDR3 loop spans 14 amino acids. The germline CDR1 and CDR2 sequences are SGHTA and FQGTGA. Here the CDR3 DNA reads TGTGCCAGCAGCTCCTCAGGGGGCGGTGAGACCCAGTACTTC. Protein product: CASSSSGGGETQYF.

This sequence joins TRBV6-5 and TRBJ2-7, with 7 bases fitting TRBD1. The germline gives CDR1 MNHEY, CDR2 SVGAGI. J gave up 3 bases and V 6 bases, and 8 bases lay outside the gene matches. CDR3 length equals 14 residues. This chain's CDR3 is CASSTRDSNYEQYF. CDR3 sequence (DNA): TGTGCCAGCAGCACCCGGGACAGCAACTACGAGCAGTACTTC.

The genes are TRBV6-4 and TRBJ2-3; TRBD2 agrees at 9 bases. The junction had 19 bases not matched to a gene; V was cut back by 6 bases and J by 0 bases. The CDR3 length is 20 residues. The germline V gene has CDR1 MRHNA and CDR2 SNTAGT. CDR3 region: CASRSAVKREAVSSTDTQYF. Here the CDR3 DNA reads TGTGCCAGCAGGTCGGCCGTGAAGCGGGAGGCGGTATCTAGCACAGATACGCAGTATTTT.

This clone has only one observation. Other DNA variants within this sample encode the same CDR3. This rearrangement joins TRBV7-9 to TRBJ2-3; no clear D. Germline V gene data show CDR1 as SEHNR and CDR2 as FQNEAQ (reference sequence). The V and J ends lost 4 bases and 5 bases respectively, with 4 bases between them. The length of the CDR3 is 11 residues. This chain's CDR3 is CASSSQDTQYF. CDR3 nucleotides: TGTGCCAGCAGCTCCCAAGATACGCAGTATTTT. Drawing the rest from reference TRBV7-9 and TRBJ2-3, the complete variable domain is DTGVSQNPRHKITKRGQNVTFRCDPISEHNRLYWYRQTLGQGPEFLTYFQNEAQLEKSRLLSDRFSAERPKGSFSTLEIQRTEQGDSAMYLCASSSQDTQYFGPGTRLTVL.

V gene TRBV27 combines with J gene TRBJ2-7, with a tentative D call TRBD1 (5 bases). V was pared by 3 bases and J by 3 bases, with 9 bases between. The germline V gene has CDR1 MNHEY and CDR2 SMNVEV (reference sequence). CDR3 length: 13 amino acids. DNA for the CDR3: TGTGCCAGCAGTTTTGGGGCCTTCTACGAGCAGTACTTC. Residues: CASSFGAFYEQYF.

Worth noting for this clone: The sample contains more than one DNA sequence encoding this CDR3. V gene TRBV6-1 combines with J gene TRBJ2-1; no clear D. The CDR3 has 12 residues. V dropped 3 bases and J dropped 6 bases, with 6 bases sitting between them. Per the germline V gene, CDR1 is MNHNS and CDR2 is SASEGT. For the CDR3, the DNA is TGTGCCAGCAGTGAGATGGGCAATGAGCAGTTCTTC. Translated, it gives CASSEMGNEQFF.